The 18 T cell receptor beta chains below come from one sample, sequenced in a study of blood T cell repertoires in COVID-19. TCRdb's copy holds only in-frame clones and misses some; the assay was immunoSEQ multiplex PCR. The top ten hold approximately 4% of the sample, which has 110,000 to 150,000 clones, roughly 85% seen once. Input material: peripheral blood. The receptors shown here come from a man aged 60 to 75 with acute or convalescent COVID-19.

The rearrangement joins TRBV19 to TRBJ1-5; 8 bases are a match to TRBD1. The CDR3 is made up of 12 amino acids. J gave up 4 bases and V 8 bases, and 1 base lay outside the gene matches. The germline gives CDR1 LNHDA, CDR2 SQIVND (reference sequence). CDR3 bases: TGTGCCAGTCACAGGGGGAATCAGCCCCAGCATTTT. Residues: CASHRGNQPQHF.

The chain has TRBV19 and TRBJ2-3; 15 positions agree with TRBD2. V was pared by 7 bases and J by 2 bases, with 10 bases of the junction left unmatched. This CDR3 has 18 amino acids. Germline CDR1 reads LNHDA; CDR2 reads SQIVND (reference sequence). As DNA, the CDR3 is TGTGCCAGTACCCCAGGACTAGCGGGAGGGGCGATCACAGATACGCAGTATTTT. Its protein is CASTPGLAGGAITDTQYF.

This clone appeared once. J is TRBJ1-1 and V is TRBV19; 7 nucleotides line up with TRBD1. J gave up 0 bases and V 6 bases, and 7 bases lay outside the gene matches. The CDR3 has 15 residues. Germline CDR1 is LNHDA and CDR2 is SQIVND (reference sequence). CDR3 sequence: CASRDRSLMNTEAFF. As DNA, the CDR3 is TGTGCCAGTAGGGACAGGAGCTTAATGAACACTGAAGCTTTCTTT. Filled out from reference TRBV19 and TRBJ1-1, the complete variable domain reads DGGITQSPKYLFRKEGQNVTLSCEQNLNHDAMYWYRQDPGQGLRLIYYSQIVNDFQKGDIAEGYSVSREKKESFPLTVTSAQKNPTAFYLCASRDRSLMNTEAFFGQGTRLTVV.

Written as DNA, the CDR3 is TGTGCCAGCAGTCTTGGGACTTTGCTGGAGACCCAGTACTTC. Translating it yields CASSLGTLLETQYF. V usage is TRBV28 and J usage is TRBJ2-5; TRBD2 is a possible D gene (6 bases). The germline V gene has CDR1 MDHEN and CDR2 SYDVKM. The V gene lost 5 bases and the J gene lost 5 bases, with 15 bases spanning the gap. This CDR3 has 14 amino acids. Combining the CDR3 with reference TRBV28 and TRBJ2-5 gives the whole variable domain DVKVTQSSRYLVKRTGEKVFLECVQDMDHENMFWYRQDPGLGLRLIYFSYDVKMKEKGDIPEGYSVSREKKERFSLILESASTNQTSMYLCASSLGTLLETQYFGPGTRLLVL.

The chain employs TRBV18 and TRBJ1-1; D is perhaps TRBD1 (5 bases). The CDR3 runs 15 residues. The V end was cut by 0 bases, the J end by 1 base, with 9 bases between. Germline values: CDR1 KGHSH, CDR2 LQKENI. CDR3 sequence: CASSPPLGENTEAFF. As DNA, the CDR3 is TGTGCCAGCTCACCACCGTTAGGGGAGAACACTGAAGCTTTCTTT. The full variable domain, its missing parts supplied by reference TRBV18 and TRBJ1-1, is NAGVMQNPRHLVRRRGQEARLRCSPMKGHSHVYWYRQLPEEGLKFMVYLQKENIIDESGMPKERFSAEFPKEGPSILRIQQVVRGDSAAYFCASSPPLGENTEAFFGQGTRLTVV.

This clone was observed a handful of times. This chain links TRBV30 with TRBJ1-1, with D uncertain. Trimming took 5 bases from V and 4 from J, leaving 11 bases between them. The germline gives CDR1 GTSNPN, CDR2 SVGIG (reference sequence). The CDR3 consists of 12 residues. CDR3 sequence reads: CAWAREGTEAFF. The CDR3 DNA follows: TGTGCCTGGGCCCGTGAGGGCACTGAAGCTTTCTTT.

This chain connects TRBV4-3 to TRBJ1-2; 8 bases align to TRBD1. CDR3 size: 15 residues. Germline V gene lookup returns CDR1 LGHNA and CDR2 YSLEER. V lost 0 bases to trimming and J lost 5 bases; unmatched junction nucleotides: 5. The CDR3 DNA reads as TGCGCCAGCAGCCAAGAGGCAGGGGGCGGTTATGGCTACACCTTC. The encoded protein is CASSQEAGGGYGYTF.

This clone was observed a single time. The V call is TRBV18, the J call TRBJ1-2, with D maybe TRBD1 (6 bases). The CDR3 is 13 residues long. The germline V gene has CDR1 KGHSH and CDR2 LQKENI. The V and J ends lost 3 bases and 7 bases respectively, with 12 bases between them. CDR3 nucleotide sequence: TGTGCCAGCTCACCCGACAGGTTGAGTGGCTACACCTTC. Protein: CASSPDRLSGYTF.

In DNA form, the CDR3 reads TGTGCCAGCTCACCACGTGTAACAGGGGGTAACACCCTGTTTTTT. This codes for CASSPRVTGGNTLFF. The genes are TRBV18 and TRBJ1-4; 8 nucleotides match TRBD1. V lost 1 base and J lost 14; bases outside the gene matches: 12. CDR3 length: 15 residues. Germline CDR1 and CDR2: KGHSH and LQKENI.

The chain joins TRBV11-2 to TRBJ1-4, with 10 bases aligning to TRBD1. Per the germline V gene, CDR1 is SGHAT and CDR2 is FQNNGV. The CDR3 covers 16 residues. The V gene end was trimmed by 5 bases and the J gene end by 4 bases; junction bases not matched to a gene: 7. CDR3 loop: CASSPGTGESNEKLFF. The CDR3 DNA reads as TGTGCCAGCAGCCCGGGGACAGGGGAGAGTAATGAAAAACTGTTTTTT.

The chain recombines TRBV5-4 with TRBJ1-6; 7 bases agree with TRBD1. From germline, CDR1 is SGHNT and CDR2 YYREEE (reference sequence). After removal of 3 bases from V and 8 bases from J, the junction contained 5 bases not matched to a gene. The CDR3 is 14 amino acids. The CDR3 reads CASSSRDSDSPLHF. The CDR3 nucleotides are TGTGCCAGCAGCTCGCGGGACAGTGATTCACCCCTCCACTTT.

This chain connects TRBV30 to TRBJ1-1, with TRBD1 as a possible D gene (6 bases). Trimming shortened V by 0 bases and J by 7 bases, and 12 bases separated the two germline ends. Germline-derived CDR1 and CDR2 are GTSNPN and SVGIG (reference sequence). The CDR3 is made up of 13 amino acids. The DNA of the CDR3 is TGTGCCTGGAGTGTCTTGGGGGCGATTGAAGCTTTCTTT. Encoded protein: CAWSVLGAIEAFF.

The J gene is TRBJ1-5, the V gene TRBV5-1; D remains unclear. V was shortened by 0 bases and J by 1 base, with 8 bases between the two germline ends. The germline V gene encodes CDR1 SGHRS and CDR2 YFSETQ. The CDR3 is made up of 15 amino acids. The CDR3 is CASSLDGGSNQPQHF. As DNA, the CDR3 is TGCGCCAGCAGCTTGGACGGAGGGAGCAATCAGCCCCAGCATTTT.

The gene calls are TRBV6-5 and TRBJ2-7, with a weak D call TRBD2 (6 bases). Trimming removed 8 bases from V and 11 bases from J, with 19 bases in between. Per the germline V gene, CDR1 is MNHEY and CDR2 is SVGAGI. The CDR3 is made up of 12 amino acids. In nucleotides, the CDR3 is TGTGCCAGCCATAAAGCACCGGGGGTAGAGTACTTC. Its protein is CASHKAPGVEYF.

Only a few counts were recorded for this clone. The V call is TRBV5-1, the J call TRBJ1-2, with a weak D call TRBD1 (5 bases). Trimming took off 0 bases at V and 10 bases at J, with 16 bases between the two ends. This CDR3 contains 14 residues. Germline-derived CDR1 and CDR2 are SGHRS and YFSETQ. The DNA for the CDR3 is TGCGCCAGCAGCTTGGAGCCTTGGGGGGGTATCTACACCTTC. Residues: CASSLEPWGGIYTF. The full variable domain, in which reference TRBV5-1 and TRBJ1-2 provide the parts outside the CDR3, is KAGVTQTPRYLIKTRGQQVTLSCSPISGHRSVSWYQQTPGQGLQFLFEYFSETQRNKGNFPGRFSGRQFSNSRSEMNVSTLELGDSALYLCASSLEPWGGIYTFGSGTRLTVV.

This clone was detected only once. The CDR3 sequence: CATSNHHLILAARRETQYF. The CDR3 nucleotides are TGTGCCACCAGCAACCACCACTTAATACTAGCGGCAAGGAGGGAGACCCAGTACTTC. The gene calls are TRBV15 and TRBJ2-5; 8 bases align to TRBD2. This CDR3 spans 19 amino acids. Germline CDR1 reads LNHNV; CDR2 reads YYDKDF (reference sequence). The V gene end was trimmed by 4 bases and the J gene end by 5 bases; junction bases not matched to a gene: 21.

Comments on this clone: The same CDR3 is also encoded by other DNA sequences in this sample. V usage is TRBV7-9 and J usage is TRBJ2-3, with 7 nucleotides matching TRBD1. From germline, CDR1 is SEHNR and CDR2 FQNEAQ (reference sequence). The CDR3 consists of 15 residues. J was trimmed by 2 bases and V by 1 base; bases with no gene match: 3. This CDR3 reads CASSLGDSSTDTQYF. CDR3 bases: TGTGCCAGCAGCTTAGGGGACAGTTCCACAGATACGCAGTATTTT.

This chain joins TRBV9 and TRBJ1-2; a possible D gene is TRBD1 (6 bases). Germline values: CDR1 SGDLS, CDR2 YYNGEE. The CDR3 has 15 residues. The V gene lost 0 bases and the J gene lost 4 bases, with 13 bases spanning the gap. In DNA, the CDR3 is TGTGCCAGCAGCGTAGAGGGCAGGGGTGGCTATGGCTACACCTTC. It yields the protein CASSVEGRGGYGYTF.